A few counts support the clone carrying this T cell receptor beta chain. Its antigen remains unidentified. This entry comes from a study of T-cell reconstitution after alpha-beta-depleted transplantation in children. The trim removed 6 bases at V and 0 bases at J, leaving 8 bases unmatched. Per germline, CDR1 KGHSH and CDR2 LQKENI. CDR3 length: 15 residues. Researchers prepared the TCRbeta library using unique molecular identifiers, the study reports. TCRdb recomputed calls from the PCR reads with MiXCR, one row per CDR3 protein. Seen here are over 200,000 distinct CDR3 sequences, approximately 19% observed once, and the top ten hold approximately 40%. General study results and limits: Several hundred graft clones that had expanded were reportedly the source of alpha-beta T cells about two months after transplant. Newly made T cells mostly supplied T-cell counts and diversity one year after transplant.

The V gene is TRBV18, the J gene TRBJ2-7; 7 positions agree with TRBD1. This receptor was obtained from a male patient between 2 and 10 years old who had a stem cell transplant for acute lymphoblastic leukemia, so the T cells may come from the graft donor. The source was PBMCs, mostly from graft donor cells, collected 360 days after TCRalphabeta/CD19-depleted stem cell transplant. DNA for the CDR3: TGTGCCAGCTCGCCGACAGGGATGAGCTCCTACGAGCAGTACTTC. This codes for CASSPTGMSSYEQYF.